These 15 T cell receptor beta chains came from one sample sequenced in a study of T cell responses to AZD1222 COVID-19 vaccine. The table came from immunoSEQ multiplex PCR; TCRdb's copy has only in-frame clones and leaves some out. The table records about 130,000 clones, about 93% of them present only once. Specimen: peripheral blood, collected on day 0 of AZD1222 vaccination. The receptor source for this set is an adult in good health.

This chain links TRBV29-1 with TRBJ1-2; 8 nucleotides match TRBD1. V was clipped by 6 bases and J by 6 bases; unmatched bases: 6. The CDR3 is 12 amino acids. CDR1 is SQVTM, CDR2 ANQGSEA, per germline. CDR3 nucleotides: TGCAGCGTCCTGACAGGGGATGATGGCTACACCTTC. Translating it yields CSVLTGDDGYTF.

This clone appeared a single time. The V call is TRBV6-6, the J call TRBJ1-1; D not resolved. CDR3 length: 16 residues. Germline V gene sequence: CDR1 MNHNY, CDR2 SVGAGI (reference sequence). V was pared by 7 bases and J by 0 bases, with 18 bases between. The CDR3 protein is CASNPFNKGLNTEAFF. DNA of the CDR3: TGTGCCAGCAATCCTTTCAACAAGGGTCTGAACACTGAAGCTTTCTTT.

V gene TRBV19 combines with J gene TRBJ1-5; D is unresolved. Germline V gene lookup returns CDR1 LNHDA and CDR2 SQIVND (reference sequence). The CDR3 contains 18 residues. Between the trimmed V and J ends, which lost 5 bases and 3 bases, there was a span of 23 bases. The CDR3 spells CASSEAPRATDTNQPQHF. The DNA for the CDR3 is TGTGCCAGTAGTGAGGCCCCGCGAGCGACGGATACCAATCAGCCCCAGCATTTT.

The chain has TRBV27 and TRBJ1-5; the D is unclear. The V gene lost 0 bases and the J gene lost 3 bases, with 6 bases spanning the gap. CDR3 length equals 14 residues. Germline loops: CDR1 MNHEY, CDR2 SMNVEV (reference sequence). The CDR3 DNA reads as TGTGCCAGCAGTTTATCAGGAAACAATCAGCCCCAGCATTTT. This gives the protein CASSLSGNNQPQHF.

This chain uses TRBV18 with TRBJ2-7; perhaps TRBD1 as D (6 bases). Trimming took 3 bases from V and 0 from J, leaving 18 bases between them. The length of the CDR3 is 17 residues. Germline V CDR1 and CDR2: KGHSH, LQKENI. CDR3 region: CASSPRGRGPSSYEQYF. The CDR3 DNA sequence: TGTGCCAGCTCACCTAGGGGCAGGGGCCCCTCCTCCTACGAGCAGTACTTC. The full variable domain, with the rest looked up from reference TRBV18 and TRBJ2-7, is NAGVMQNPRHLVRRRGQEARLRCSPMKGHSHVYWYRQLPEEGLKFMVYLQKENIIDESGMPKERFSAEFPKEGPSILRIQQVVRGDSAAYFCASSPRGRGPSSYEQYFGPGTRLTVT.

The chain couples TRBV18 to TRBJ1-3; D is uncertain. V was cut by 6 bases and J by 0 bases, with 15 bases left in between. The CDR3 runs 16 residues. Per germline, CDR1 KGHSH and CDR2 LQKENI. CDR3 nucleotide sequence: TGTGCCAGCTCGCCTCTAGGACGGACCTCTGGAAACACCATATATTTT. It codes for CASSPLGRTSGNTIYF. Full variable domain (rest looked up from reference TRBV18 and TRBJ1-3): NAGVMQNPRHLVRRRGQEARLRCSPMKGHSHVYWYRQLPEEGLKFMVYLQKENIIDESGMPKERFSAEFPKEGPSILRIQQVVRGDSAAYFCASSPLGRTSGNTIYFGEGSWLTVV.

V and J are TRBV5-1 and TRBJ2-5; D is ambiguous. Trimming cost V 2 bases and J 3 bases, with 11 bases left between them. The CDR3 has 14 residues. Germline CDR1 is SGHRS and CDR2 is YFSETQ. The CDR3 DNA is TGCGCCAGCAGCTTAAATGACGGAAAAGAGACCCAGTACTTC. Translating gives CASSLNDGKETQYF.

V gene TRBV3-1 (or the pseudogene TRBV3-2) combines with J gene TRBJ2-7, with a possible D match to TRBD1 (5 bases). Germline V CDR1 and CDR2: LGHDT, YNNKEL (reference sequence). This CDR3 is 15 amino acids long. Trimming took off 3 bases at V and 0 bases at J, with 12 bases between the two ends. In DNA, the CDR3 is TGTGCCAGCAGCCATAGGGGCGGTTCCTCCTACGAGCAGTACTTC. It encodes CASSHRGGSSYEQYF.

The rearrangement links TRBV30 to TRBJ1-4; a weak D match, TRBD1 (5 bases). Per the germline V gene, CDR1 is GTSNPN and CDR2 is SVGIG (reference sequence). Trimming took 0 bases from V and 7 from J, leaving 12 bases between them. The CDR3 has 14 residues. The CDR3 sequence is CAWSVRGSGEKLFF. CDR3 DNA sequence: TGTGCCTGGAGTGTACGGGGGTCAGGTGAAAAACTGTTTTTT.

This clone appeared once. CDR3 sequence reads: CASRKGALNTEAFF. CDR3 DNA sequence: TGCGCCAGCCGTAAGGGGGCGTTGAACACTGAAGCTTTCTTT. The genes are TRBV4-1 and TRBJ1-1; 7 bases agree with TRBD1. J was trimmed by 0 bases and V by 8 bases; bases with no gene match: 6. The V gene's germline CDR1 is MGHRA and CDR2 YSYEKL. CDR3 size: 14 residues.

This chain connects TRBV4-1 to TRBJ2-7; 12 bases match TRBD1. J lost 1 base, V lost 4 bases, and 5 bases had no gene match. The germline V gene encodes CDR1 MGHRA and CDR2 YSYEKL. The CDR3 length is 16 residues. The CDR3 nucleotides are TGCGCCAGCAGCCGCGAGGGACAGGGGGCGTCCTACGAGCAGTACTTC. This translates into CASSREGQGASYEQYF.

The V and J genes are TRBV11-3 and TRBJ2-1; 11 positions agree with TRBD1. Germline assignment: CDR1 SGHNT and CDR2 YENEEA. The CDR3 extends over 16 amino acids. V lost 5 bases to trimming and J lost 6 bases; unmatched junction nucleotides: 9. The CDR3 nucleotides read TGTGCCAGCAGCGCAGGGGACAGGGGGTTTTTCAATGAGCAGTTCTTC. Its protein is CASSAGDRGFFNEQFF.

V is TRBV6-5 and J is TRBJ2-1, with D possibly TRBD1 on 6 matching bases. Germline CDR1 is MNHEY and CDR2 is SVGAGI. Deletions cut 5 bases from V and 5 bases from J, with 10 bases between. This CDR3 comprises 13 residues. This chain's CDR3 is CASSMDSHNEQFF. In DNA form, the CDR3 reads TGTGCCAGCAGTATGGACAGCCACAATGAGCAGTTCTTC.

The chain joins TRBV27 to TRBJ1-1, with D perhaps matching TRBD1 (6 bases). CDR1 and CDR2 (germline): MNHEY, SMNVEV (reference sequence). This CDR3 contains 11 residues. Trimming took 8 bases from V and 4 from J, leaving 8 bases between them. The CDR3 here is CASGRGTEAFF. The CDR3 DNA reads as TGTGCCAGCGGCAGGGGCACTGAAGCTTTCTTT.

J is TRBJ1-1 and V is TRBV6-6; D is possibly TRBD1 (6 bases). The CDR3 has 11 residues. V lost 7 bases and J lost 9, with 12 bases in between. Per the germline V gene, CDR1 is MNHNY and CDR2 is SVGAGI (reference sequence). DNA of the CDR3: TGTGCCAGCACCACAGGACAGAAAGCTTTCTTT. It translates to CASTTGQKAFF.